The TCR beta chain under discussion was sequenced for a study of OX40 agonist ivuxolimab in advanced cancers. Study summary: Patients enrolled in dose escalation were diagnosed with hepatocellular carcinoma, melanoma, renal cell or head and neck cancer. General study findings and limits: In CD8+ T cells, expanded clones were on average more numerous than in CD4+.

Note on this clone: Its target is not known.

Clones were sequenced by immunoSEQ multiplex PCR, and TCRdb holds only the in-frame ones, with some missing. The table has around 76,000 clones, 85% seen once. V lost 7 bases to trimming and J lost 6 bases, with 13 bases between them. This CDR3 is built from 13 residues. Germline V gives CDR1 LNHDA, CDR2 SQIVND (reference sequence). This sequence was found in an adult with an advanced solid tumor such as melanoma, head and neck, liver or kidney cancer. The rearrangement uses TRBV19 and TRBJ2-1, with no clear D. Sequenced material: CD4+ or CD8+ T cells sorted from blood, taken in a trial of the OX40 agonist ivuxolimab. The CDR3 loop reads CASTQIGGNEQFF. CDR3 DNA: TGTGCCAGTACCCAGATCGGCGGCAATGAGCAGTTCTTC. Using reference TRBV19 and TRBJ2-1 for the parts outside the CDR3, the full variable domain is DGGITQSPKYLFRKEGQNVTLSCEQNLNHDAMYWYRQDPGQGLRLIYYSQIVNDFQKGDIAEGYSVSREKKESFPLTVTSAQKNPTAFYLCASTQIGGNEQFFGPGTRLTVL.